This T cell receptor beta chain came from a study of shared clonotypes between healthy human individuals. The table came from immunoSEQ multiplex PCR; TCRdb's copy has only in-frame clones and leaves some out. The sample gives roughly 2.2 million clones, 92% of which show up once; 0.3% to 0.4% is in the top ten. V was trimmed by 0 bases and J by 8 bases, leaving 9 bases between them. The CDR3 extends over 13 amino acids. CDR1 is SGHVS, CDR2 FNYEAQ, per germline. The receptor's source is a man aged 18 to 29 in good health. Some clones in this sample may be carry-over from other donors' samples. Sequencing input: naive CD4+ T cells from PBMCs. Subset noted: CD45RA+ positively selected. V and J are TRBV7-6 and TRBJ2-3; D unresolved. CDR3 nucleotide sequence: TGTGCCAGCAGCTTAGCGGGTTCTCTTACGCAGTATTTT. As protein: CASSLAGSLTQYF.